What follows are 12 T cell receptor beta chains derived from one specimen sequenced in a study of blood T cell repertoires in COVID-19. Only in-frame clones appear in the TCRdb table, and some are missing; sequencing was by immunoSEQ multiplex PCR. Here the sample spans 150,000 to 200,000 clones, approximately 80% being singletons. Specimen: PBMCs or T cells enriched from blood (not recorded which). Receptors originate from a woman between 55 and 75 years old who had recovered from COVID-19.

CDR3 sequence (DNA): TGTGCCAGCAGTTTAAGGGGCTCACCCCTCCACTTT. Translated: CASSLRGSPLHF. The chain employs TRBV12-3 or TRBV12-4 and TRBJ1-6; maybe TRBD1 (5 bases). The CDR3 length is 12 residues. V lost 2 bases and J lost 10, with 6 bases in between.

The V call is TRBV29-1, the J call TRBJ2-7; D ambiguous. This CDR3 region has 11 residues. CDR1 and CDR2 (germline): SQVTM, ANQGSEA. Deletions cut 3 bases from V and 4 bases from J, with 7 bases between. The CDR3 region is CSVDSQYEQYF. CDR3 nucleotide sequence: TGCAGCGTTGATAGCCAGTACGAGCAGTACTTC.

The V call is TRBV2, the J call TRBJ2-1; 12 nucleotides agree with TRBD2. CDR1 and CDR2 (germline): SNHLY, FYNNEI. The CDR3 is 13 residues long. Germline trimming cut 9 bases from V and 9 bases from J; bases unmatched to any gene: 6. The CDR3 reads CASWGLAGREQFF. Here the CDR3 DNA reads TGTGCCAGTTGGGGACTAGCGGGCCGTGAGCAGTTCTTC.

The chain links TRBV6-5 to TRBJ1-5; TRBD1 agrees at 7 bases. The CDR3 sequence is 15 residues long. The J segment lost 3 bases and the V segment lost 0 bases, leaving 2 bases of the junction unmatched. The germline V gene encodes CDR1 MNHEY and CDR2 SVGAGI. CDR3: CASSYSGQLNQPQHF. CDR3 coding DNA: TGTGCCAGCAGTTACTCGGGACAGCTCAATCAGCCCCAGCATTTT.

The V call is TRBV19, the J call TRBJ1-1; D possibly corresponds to TRBD1 (5 bases). Germline-derived CDR1 and CDR2 are LNHDA and SQIVND (reference sequence). The V end lost 5 bases, the J end lost 1 base, and 8 bases lay between the germline ends. CDR3 length equals 13 residues. The CDR3 region has the DNA TGTGCCAGTAGTCACAGGACGAACACTGAAGCTTTCTTT. Amino acids: CASSHRTNTEAFF.

The chain couples TRBV19 to TRBJ2-7, with D possibly TRBD2 on 5 matching bases. Trimming cost V 5 bases and J 1 base, with 12 bases left between them. The CDR3 loop spans 14 amino acids. Germline assignment: CDR1 LNHDA and CDR2 SQIVND (reference sequence). CDR3 amino acids: CASSLRRESYEQYF. Here the CDR3 DNA reads TGTGCCAGTAGTTTACGCCGGGAATCCTACGAGCAGTACTTC.

This clone was detected a few times. Other DNA variants within this sample encode the same CDR3. The V and J genes are TRBV5-1 and TRBJ2-5; D possibly corresponds to TRBD1 (5 bases). Per the germline V gene, CDR1 is SGHRS and CDR2 is YFSETQ. The CDR3 spans 14 residues. V was pared by 2 bases and J by 4 bases, with 12 bases between. The CDR3 region is CASSLGRAPETQYF. The CDR3 DNA is TGCGCCAGCAGCTTAGGCAGGGCCCCAGAGACCCAGTACTTC.

This clone was seen only a few times. The chain recombines TRBV28 with TRBJ1-2, with D unclear. Looked up from germline, CDR1 is MDHEN and CDR2 is SYDVKM. V lost 2 bases and J lost 5, with 12 bases in between. The CDR3 covers 14 residues. CDR3 amino acids: CASSLGQALYGYTF. The CDR3 DNA sequence: TGTGCCAGCAGTTTAGGGCAGGCTTTGTATGGCTACACCTTC.

The chain couples TRBV5-4 to TRBJ1-4, with D tentatively TRBD1 (5 bases). Germline CDR1 is SGHNT and CDR2 is YYREEE (reference sequence). This CDR3 contains 17 residues. The V end lost 1 base, the J end lost 0 bases, and 13 bases lay between the germline ends. CDR3 in amino acids: CASSLWGGLATNEKLFF. CDR3 bases: TGTGCCAGCAGCTTGTGGGGGGGTCTCGCAACTAATGAAAAACTGTTTTTT.

Comments on this clone: This same CDR3 is encoded by further DNA sequences in the sample. The chain joins TRBV28 to TRBJ1-2; tentatively, D is TRBD1 (5 bases). V was trimmed by 3 bases and J by 4 bases, leaving 6 bases between them. The CDR3 length is 12 residues. Germline CDR1 is MDHEN and CDR2 is SYDVKM. The CDR3 sequence is CASSLGGYGYTF. CDR3 DNA: TGTGCCAGCAGTTTGGGGGGCTATGGCTACACCTTC.

CDR3 in amino acids: CASSSRGVSTDTQYF. The CDR3 nucleotides read TGTGCCAGCAGCTCCCGGGGGGTAAGCACAGATACGCAGTATTTT. The chain recombines TRBV7-2 with TRBJ2-3; TRBD2 aligns across 7 bases. The V and J ends lost 4 bases and 0 bases, in that order; junction bases with no gene match: 4. The CDR3 covers 15 residues. CDR1 and CDR2 (germline): SGHTA, FQGNSA.

J is TRBJ2-3 and V is TRBV9; TRBD1 is a possible D gene (5 bases). The ends were cut back, 0 bases at V and 1 base at J, with 6 bases in the middle. This CDR3 is 14 amino acids long. Germline lookup yields CDR1 SGDLS and CDR2 YYNGEE. The CDR3 protein is CASSVAQGTDTQYF. The CDR3, as DNA: TGTGCCAGCAGCGTAGCACAGGGCACAGATACGCAGTATTTT.